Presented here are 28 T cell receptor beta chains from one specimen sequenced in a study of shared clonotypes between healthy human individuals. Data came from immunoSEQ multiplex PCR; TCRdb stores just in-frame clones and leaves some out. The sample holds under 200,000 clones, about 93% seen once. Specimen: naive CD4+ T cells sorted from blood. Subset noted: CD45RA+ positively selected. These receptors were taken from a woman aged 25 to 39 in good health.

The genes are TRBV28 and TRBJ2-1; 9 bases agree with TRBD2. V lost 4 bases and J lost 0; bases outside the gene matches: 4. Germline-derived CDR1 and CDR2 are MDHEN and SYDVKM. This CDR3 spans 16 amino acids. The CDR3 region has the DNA TGTGCCAGCAGTTCCGCGGGAGGGATCTCCTACAATGAGCAGTTCTTC. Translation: CASSSAGGISYNEQFF.

CDR3 loop: CASRRLAGGDTGELFF. DNA for the CDR3: TGTGCCAGCAGGAGACTAGCGGGAGGGGACACCGGGGAGCTGTTTTTT. The rearrangement joins TRBV5-4 to TRBJ2-2; the match to TRBD2 covers 14 bases. J gave up 3 bases and V 5 bases, and 3 bases lay outside the gene matches. The CDR3 is 16 residues long. Germline values: CDR1 SGHNT, CDR2 YYREEE (reference sequence). The whole variable domain, remainder taken from reference TRBV5-4 and TRBJ2-2, is ETGVTQSPTHLIKTRGQQVTLRCSSQSGHNTVSWYQQALGQGPQFIFQYYREEENGRGNFPPRFSGLQFPNYSSELNVNALELDDSALYLCASRRLAGGDTGELFFGEGSRLTVL.

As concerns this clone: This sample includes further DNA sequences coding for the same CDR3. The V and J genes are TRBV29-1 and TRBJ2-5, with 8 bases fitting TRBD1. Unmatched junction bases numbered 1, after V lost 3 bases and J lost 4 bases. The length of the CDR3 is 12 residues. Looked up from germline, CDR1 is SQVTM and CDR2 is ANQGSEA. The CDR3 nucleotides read TGCAGCGTTGATGGGACAGGAGAGACCCAGTACTTC. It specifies CSVDGTGETQYF.

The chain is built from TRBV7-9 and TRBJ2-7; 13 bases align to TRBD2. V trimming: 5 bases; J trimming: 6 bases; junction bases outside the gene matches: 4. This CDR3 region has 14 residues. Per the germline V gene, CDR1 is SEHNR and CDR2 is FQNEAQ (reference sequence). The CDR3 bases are TGTGCCAGCAGCCGGACTAGCGGGAGTCGCGAGCAGTACTTC. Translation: CASSRTSGSREQYF.

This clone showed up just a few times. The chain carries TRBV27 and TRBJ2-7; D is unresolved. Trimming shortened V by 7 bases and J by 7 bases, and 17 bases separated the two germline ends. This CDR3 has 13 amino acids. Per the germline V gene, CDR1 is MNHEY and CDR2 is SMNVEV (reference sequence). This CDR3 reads CASTSSLGSEQYF. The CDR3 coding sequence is TGTGCCAGCACGTCGTCCTTGGGGTCAGAGCAGTACTTC.

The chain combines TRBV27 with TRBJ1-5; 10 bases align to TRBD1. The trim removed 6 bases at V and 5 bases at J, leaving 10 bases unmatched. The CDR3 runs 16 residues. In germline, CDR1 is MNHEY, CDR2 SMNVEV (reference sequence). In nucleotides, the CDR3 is TGTGCCAGCAGGAAGGGGGACAGGGGCCTACATCAGCCCCAGCATTTT. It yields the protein CASRKGDRGLHQPQHF.

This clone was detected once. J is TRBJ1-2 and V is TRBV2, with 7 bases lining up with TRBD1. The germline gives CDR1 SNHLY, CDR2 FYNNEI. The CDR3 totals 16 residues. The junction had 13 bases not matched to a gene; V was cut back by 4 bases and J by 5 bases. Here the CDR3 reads CASSVGQEQSGYGYTF. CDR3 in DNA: TGTGCCAGCAGTGTTGGACAGGAGCAGTCTGGGTATGGCTACACCTTC.

CDR3 DNA: TGTGCCAGCAGGGTCGACACCTACACTGAAGCTTTCTTT. Translation: CASRVDTYTEAFF. V and J are TRBV5-4 and TRBJ1-1, with no clear D. The CDR3 runs to 13 residues. Germline-derived CDR1 and CDR2 are SGHNT and YYREEE (reference sequence). V gave up 5 bases and J gave up 3 bases, with 11 bases separating them.

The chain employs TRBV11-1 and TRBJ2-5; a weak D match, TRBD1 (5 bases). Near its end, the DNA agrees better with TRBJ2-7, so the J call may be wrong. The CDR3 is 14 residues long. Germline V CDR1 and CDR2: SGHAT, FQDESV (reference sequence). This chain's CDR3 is CASTKTETSYEQYF. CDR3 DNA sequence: TGTGCCAGCACGAAGACAGAGACTTCCTACGAGCAGTACTTC.

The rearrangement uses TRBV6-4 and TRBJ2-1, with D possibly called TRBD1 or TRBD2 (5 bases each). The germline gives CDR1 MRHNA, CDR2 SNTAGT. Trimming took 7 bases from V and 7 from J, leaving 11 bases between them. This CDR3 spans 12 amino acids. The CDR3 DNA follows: TGTGCCAGCACAGGGCCGGGGAATGAGCAGTTCTTC. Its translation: CASTGPGNEQFF.

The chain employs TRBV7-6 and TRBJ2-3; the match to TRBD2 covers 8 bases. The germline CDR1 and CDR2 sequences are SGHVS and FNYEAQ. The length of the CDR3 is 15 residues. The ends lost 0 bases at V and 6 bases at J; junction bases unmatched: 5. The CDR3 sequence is CASSLASGVPDTQYF. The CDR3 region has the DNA TGTGCCAGCAGCTTAGCTAGCGGGGTCCCGGATACGCAGTATTTT.

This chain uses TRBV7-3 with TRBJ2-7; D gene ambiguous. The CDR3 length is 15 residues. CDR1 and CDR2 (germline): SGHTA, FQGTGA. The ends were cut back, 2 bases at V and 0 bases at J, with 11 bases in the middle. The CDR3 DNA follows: TGTGCCAGCAGCTTATATCCAGGCTACTCCTACGAGCAGTACTTC. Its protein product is CASSLYPGYSYEQYF.

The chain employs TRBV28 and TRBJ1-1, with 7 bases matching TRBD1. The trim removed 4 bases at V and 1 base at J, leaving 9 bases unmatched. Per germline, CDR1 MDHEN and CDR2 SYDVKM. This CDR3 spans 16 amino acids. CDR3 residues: CASSSATGEGNTEAFF. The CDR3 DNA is TGTGCCAGCAGTTCAGCCACAGGGGAGGGGAACACTGAAGCTTTCTTT. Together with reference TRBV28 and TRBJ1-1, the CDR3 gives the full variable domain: DVKVTQSSRYLVKRTGEKVFLECVQDMDHENMFWYRQDPGLGLRLIYFSYDVKMKEKGDIPEGYSVSREKKERFSLILESASTNQTSMYLCASSSATGEGNTEAFFGQGTRLTVV.

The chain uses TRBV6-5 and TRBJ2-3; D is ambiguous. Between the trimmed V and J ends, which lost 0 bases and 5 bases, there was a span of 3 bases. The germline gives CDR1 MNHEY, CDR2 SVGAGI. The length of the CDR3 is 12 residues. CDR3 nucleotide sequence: TGTGCCAGCAGTTACTCCGGAGATACGCAGTATTTT. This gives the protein CASSYSGDTQYF.

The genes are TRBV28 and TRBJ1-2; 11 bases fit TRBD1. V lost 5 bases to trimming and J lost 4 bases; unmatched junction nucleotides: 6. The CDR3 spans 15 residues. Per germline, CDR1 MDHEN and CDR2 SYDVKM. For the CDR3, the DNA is TGTGCCAGCAGTGAGGACAGGGGGCGCGTCTATGGCTACACCTTC. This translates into CASSEDRGRVYGYTF.

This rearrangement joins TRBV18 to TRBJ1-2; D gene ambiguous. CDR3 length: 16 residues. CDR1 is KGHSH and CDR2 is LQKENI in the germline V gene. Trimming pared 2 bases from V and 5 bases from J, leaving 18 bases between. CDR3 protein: CASSPTSTSYRYGYTF. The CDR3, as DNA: TGTGCCAGCTCACCAACCTCTACTTCCTATAGATATGGCTACACCTTC.

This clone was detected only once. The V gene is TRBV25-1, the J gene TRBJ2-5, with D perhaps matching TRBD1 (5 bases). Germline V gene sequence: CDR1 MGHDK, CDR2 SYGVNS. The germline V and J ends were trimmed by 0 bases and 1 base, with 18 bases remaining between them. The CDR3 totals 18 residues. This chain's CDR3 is CASSEYHGDSSFQETQYF. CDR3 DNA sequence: TGTGCCAGCAGTGAATACCATGGTGACAGCTCCTTCCAAGAGACCCAGTACTTC.

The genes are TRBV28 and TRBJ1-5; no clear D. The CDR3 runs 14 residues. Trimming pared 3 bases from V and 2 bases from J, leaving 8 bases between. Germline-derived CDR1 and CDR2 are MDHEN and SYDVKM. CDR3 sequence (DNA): TGTGCCAGCAGTTTGGTAGTCGGCAATCAGCCCCAGCATTTT. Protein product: CASSLVVGNQPQHF.

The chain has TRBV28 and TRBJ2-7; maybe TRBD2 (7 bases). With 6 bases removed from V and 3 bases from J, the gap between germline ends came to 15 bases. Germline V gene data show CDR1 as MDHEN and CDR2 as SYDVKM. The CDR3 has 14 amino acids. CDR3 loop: CASRGGGAGYEQYF. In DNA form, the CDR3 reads TGTGCCAGCAGGGGAGGGGGGGCTGGCTACGAGCAGTACTTC.

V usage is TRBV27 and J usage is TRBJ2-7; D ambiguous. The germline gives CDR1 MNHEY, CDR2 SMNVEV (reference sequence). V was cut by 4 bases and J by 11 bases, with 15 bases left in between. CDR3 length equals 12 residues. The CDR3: CASSSLGTSEYF. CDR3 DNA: TGTGCCAGCAGTTCATTAGGAACGTCCGAGTACTTC.

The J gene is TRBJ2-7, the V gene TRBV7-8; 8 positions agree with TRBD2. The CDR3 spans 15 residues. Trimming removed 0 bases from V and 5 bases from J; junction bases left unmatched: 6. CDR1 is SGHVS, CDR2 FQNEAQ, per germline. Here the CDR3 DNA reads TGTGCCAGCAGCTTAGCTGGGACGGGGGGGGACGAGCAGTACTTC. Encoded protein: CASSLAGTGGDEQYF.

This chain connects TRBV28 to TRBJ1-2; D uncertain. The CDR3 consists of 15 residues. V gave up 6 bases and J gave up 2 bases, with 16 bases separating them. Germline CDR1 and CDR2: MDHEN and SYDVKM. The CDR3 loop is CASSPPGFENYGYTF. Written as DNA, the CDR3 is TGTGCCAGCAGCCCCCCGGGGTTCGAGAACTATGGCTACACCTTC.

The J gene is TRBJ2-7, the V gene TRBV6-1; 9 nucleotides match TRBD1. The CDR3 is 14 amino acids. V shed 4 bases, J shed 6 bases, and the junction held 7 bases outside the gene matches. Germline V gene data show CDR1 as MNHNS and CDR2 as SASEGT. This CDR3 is CASSVEQGAFEQYF. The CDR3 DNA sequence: TGTGCCAGCAGTGTTGAACAGGGGGCGTTCGAGCAGTACTTC.

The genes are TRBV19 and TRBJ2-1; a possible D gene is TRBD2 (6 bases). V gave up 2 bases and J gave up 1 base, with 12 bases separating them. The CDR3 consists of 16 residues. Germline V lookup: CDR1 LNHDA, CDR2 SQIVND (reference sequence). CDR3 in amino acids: CASSIYLGGSYNEQFF. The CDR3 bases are TGTGCCAGTAGTATATATCTCGGAGGGTCCTACAATGAGCAGTTCTTC.

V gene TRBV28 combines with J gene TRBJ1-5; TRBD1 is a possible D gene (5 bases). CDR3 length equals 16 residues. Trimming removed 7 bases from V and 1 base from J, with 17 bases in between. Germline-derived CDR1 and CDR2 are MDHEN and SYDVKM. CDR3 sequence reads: CASTAGTRGSNQPQHF. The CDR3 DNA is TGTGCCAGCACCGCCGGGACCCGAGGGAGCAATCAGCCCCAGCATTTT.

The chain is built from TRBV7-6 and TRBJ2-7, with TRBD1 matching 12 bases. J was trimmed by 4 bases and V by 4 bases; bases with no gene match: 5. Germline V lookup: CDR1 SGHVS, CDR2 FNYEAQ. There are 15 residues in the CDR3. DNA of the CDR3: TGTGCCAGCAGCTCGGGGACAGGGGGCGTTTACGAGCAGTACTTC. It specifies CASSSGTGGVYEQYF.

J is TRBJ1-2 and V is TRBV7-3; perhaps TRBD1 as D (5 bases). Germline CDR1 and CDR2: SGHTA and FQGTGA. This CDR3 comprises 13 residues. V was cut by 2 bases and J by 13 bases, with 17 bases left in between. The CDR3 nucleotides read TGTGCCAGCAGCTTAGAGGGGCAGGGTACTATCACCTTC. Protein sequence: CASSLEGQGTITF.

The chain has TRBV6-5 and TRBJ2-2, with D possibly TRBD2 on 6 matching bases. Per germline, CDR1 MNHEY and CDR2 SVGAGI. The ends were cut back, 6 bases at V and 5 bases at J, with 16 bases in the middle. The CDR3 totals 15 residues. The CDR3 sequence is CASRMGTSGTGELFF. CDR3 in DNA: TGTGCCAGCAGAATGGGGACTTCCGGAACCGGGGAGCTGTTTTTT.